This T cell receptor beta chain was recorded in a study of T-cell memory formation after mild COVID-19. Background on the study: Each donor largely had its own TCR clusters.

The CDR3 is 22 amino acids. Trimming at V came to 1 base and at J to 2 bases, leaving 18 bases not matched to a gene. CDR1 and CDR2 (germline): SGHTA, FQGTGA. TCRdb analysed the 5' RACE reads with MiXCR anew, one entry per CDR3 protein. The data show under 650,000 distinct CDR3 sequences, more than 15% seen once. The specimen sequenced was PBMCs or a T cell subset sorted from them (not recorded which). The chain uses TRBV7-3 and TRBJ2-1; TRBD2 aligns across 12 bases. The TCR originated in an adult woman who had mild COVID-19 (a few samples of this study predate the infection). Cell type and time point are not known. The CDR3 DNA is TGTGCCAGCAGCTTAAAGGCATCCGGGACTAGCGGGTCGACGGGTCCCTACAATGAGCAGTTCTTC. It is translated as CASSLKASGTSGSTGPYNEQFF.